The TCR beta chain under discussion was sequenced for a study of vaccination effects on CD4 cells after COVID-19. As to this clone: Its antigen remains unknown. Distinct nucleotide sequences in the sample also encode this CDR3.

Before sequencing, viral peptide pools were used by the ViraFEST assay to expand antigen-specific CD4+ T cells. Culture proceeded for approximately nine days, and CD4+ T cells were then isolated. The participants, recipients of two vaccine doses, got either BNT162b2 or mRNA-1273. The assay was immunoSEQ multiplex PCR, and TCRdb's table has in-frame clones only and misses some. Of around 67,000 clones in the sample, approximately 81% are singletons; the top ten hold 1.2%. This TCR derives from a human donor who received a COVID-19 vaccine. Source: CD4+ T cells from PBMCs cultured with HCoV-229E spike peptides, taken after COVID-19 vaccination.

The chain's CDR3 is CAISESGNTGELFF. CDR3 nucleotides: TGTGCCATCAGTGAGTCAGGTAACACCGGGGAGCTGTTTTTT. The V call is TRBV10-3, the J call TRBJ2-2; D not certain. The CDR3 has 14 residues. Germline V gene data show CDR1 as ENHRY and CDR2 as SYGVKD. Trimming took 0 bases from V and 2 from J, leaving 4 bases between them.